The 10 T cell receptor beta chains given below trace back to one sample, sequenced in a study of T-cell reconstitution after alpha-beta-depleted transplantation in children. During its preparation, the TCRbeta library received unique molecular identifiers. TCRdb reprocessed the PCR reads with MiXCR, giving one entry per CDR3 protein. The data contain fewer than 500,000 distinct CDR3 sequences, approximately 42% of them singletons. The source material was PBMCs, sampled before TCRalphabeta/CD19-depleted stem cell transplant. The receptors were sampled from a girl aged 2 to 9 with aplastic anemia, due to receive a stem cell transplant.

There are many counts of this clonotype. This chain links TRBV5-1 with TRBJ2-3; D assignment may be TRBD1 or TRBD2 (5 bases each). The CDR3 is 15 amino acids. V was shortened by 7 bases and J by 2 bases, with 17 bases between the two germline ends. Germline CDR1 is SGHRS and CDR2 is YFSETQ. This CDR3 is CASGPGTHLTDTQYF. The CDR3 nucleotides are TGCGCCAGCGGGCCCGGGACGCATCTCACAGATACGCAGTATTTT.

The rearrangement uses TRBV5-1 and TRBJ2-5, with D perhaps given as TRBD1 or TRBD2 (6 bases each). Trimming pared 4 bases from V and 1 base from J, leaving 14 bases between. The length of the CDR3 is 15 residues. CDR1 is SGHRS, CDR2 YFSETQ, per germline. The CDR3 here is CASSPYGGLQETQYF. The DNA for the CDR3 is TGCGCCAGCAGCCCCTACGGGGGCCTCCAAGAGACCCAGTACTTC.

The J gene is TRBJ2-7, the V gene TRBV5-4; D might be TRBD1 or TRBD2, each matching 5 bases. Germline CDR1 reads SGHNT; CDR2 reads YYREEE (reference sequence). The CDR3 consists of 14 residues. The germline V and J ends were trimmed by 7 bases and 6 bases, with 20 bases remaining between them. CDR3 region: CASQGAGYDGEQYF. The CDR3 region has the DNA TGTGCCAGCCAGGGAGCAGGGTATGACGGCGAGCAGTACTTC.

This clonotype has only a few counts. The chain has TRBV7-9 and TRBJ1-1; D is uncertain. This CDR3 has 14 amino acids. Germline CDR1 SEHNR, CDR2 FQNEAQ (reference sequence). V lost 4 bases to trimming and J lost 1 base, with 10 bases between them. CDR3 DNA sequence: TGTGCCAGCAGCTCGTATAGGTCGAACACTGAAGCTTTCTTT. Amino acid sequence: CASSSYRSNTEAFF.

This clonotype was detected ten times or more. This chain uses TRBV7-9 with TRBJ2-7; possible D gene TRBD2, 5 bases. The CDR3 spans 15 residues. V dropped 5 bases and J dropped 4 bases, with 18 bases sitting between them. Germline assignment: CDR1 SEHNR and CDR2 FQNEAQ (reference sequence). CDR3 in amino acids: CASSPVDPRGYEQYF. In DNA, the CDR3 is TGTGCCAGCAGCCCAGTGGACCCTCGCGGGTACGAGCAGTACTTC. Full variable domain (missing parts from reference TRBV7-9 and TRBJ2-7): DTGVSQNPRHKITKRGQNVTFRCDPISEHNRLYWYRQTLGQGPEFLTYFQNEAQLEKSRLLSDRFSAERPKGSFSTLEIQRTEQGDSAMYLCASSPVDPRGYEQYFGPGTRLTVT.

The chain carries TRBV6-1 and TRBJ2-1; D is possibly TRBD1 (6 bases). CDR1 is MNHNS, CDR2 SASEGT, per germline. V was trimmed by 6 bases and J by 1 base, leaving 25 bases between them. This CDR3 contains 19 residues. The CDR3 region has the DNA TGTGCCAGCAGGTCTCCCAGGGGTAGGCTTGGTAGATCCTACAATGAGCAGTTCTTC. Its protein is CASRSPRGRLGRSYNEQFF.

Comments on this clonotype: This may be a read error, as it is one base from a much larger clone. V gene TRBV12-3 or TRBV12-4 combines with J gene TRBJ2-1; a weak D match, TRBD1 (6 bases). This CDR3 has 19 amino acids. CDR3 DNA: TGTACCAGCAGTCCAGGACAGTTTAGATATGGCGGGCCGGGGAATGAGCAGTTCTTC. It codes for CTSSPGQFRYGGPGNEQFF.

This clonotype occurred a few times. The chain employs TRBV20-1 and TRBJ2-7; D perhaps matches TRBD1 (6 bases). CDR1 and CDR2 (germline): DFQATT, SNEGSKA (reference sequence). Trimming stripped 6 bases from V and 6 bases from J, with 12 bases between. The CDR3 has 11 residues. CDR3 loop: CSATPGAEQYF. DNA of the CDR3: TGCAGTGCCACGCCAGGGGCCGAGCAGTACTTC.

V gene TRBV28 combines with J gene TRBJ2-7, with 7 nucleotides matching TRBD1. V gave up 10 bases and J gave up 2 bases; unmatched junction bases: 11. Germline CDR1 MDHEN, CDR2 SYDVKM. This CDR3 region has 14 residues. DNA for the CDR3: TGTGCCACCATTAAGACAGGGAGCGCCTACGAGCAGTACTTC. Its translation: CATIKTGSAYEQYF.

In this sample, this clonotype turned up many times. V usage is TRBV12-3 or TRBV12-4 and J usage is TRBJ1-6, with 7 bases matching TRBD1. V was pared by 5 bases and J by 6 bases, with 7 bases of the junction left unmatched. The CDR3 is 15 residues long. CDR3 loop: CASSRLTGVNSPLHF. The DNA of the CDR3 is TGTGCCAGCAGTAGACTCACAGGGGTTAATTCACCCCTCCACTTT.